The 29 T cell receptor beta chains presented below share a single source sample, sequenced in a study of cytomegalovirus exposure and HLA in healthy donors. The PCR was carried out with 60 Vbeta primers and 13 Jbeta primers. Profiling relied on immunoSEQ multiplex PCR, and the TCRdb table lists in-frame clones only, not all of them. The data hold more than 95,000 clones, with more than 60% observed a single time. Sequencing was carried out using PBMCs. These receptors originate from a male donor in good health and CMV-seronegative.

The V call is TRBV4-1, the J call TRBJ2-7; 10 bases map to TRBD1. The J segment lost 3 bases and the V segment lost 2 bases, leaving 7 bases of the junction unmatched. The CDR3 is 16 residues long. CDR1 MGHRA and CDR2 YSYEKL come from the germline V gene. CDR3 loop: CASSQIMDRGSYEQYF. The CDR3 region has the DNA TGCGCCAGCAGCCAAATTATGGACAGGGGGAGCTACGAGCAGTACTTC.

The chain recombines TRBV30 with TRBJ1-2, with 9 bases matching TRBD1. This CDR3 region has 14 residues. V shed 1 base and J 6 bases; nucleotides not matched to a gene: 6. The germline gives CDR1 GTSNPN, CDR2 SVGIG (reference sequence). The CDR3 is CAWSAGTGIDGYTF. The CDR3, as DNA: TGTGCCTGGAGTGCCGGGACAGGGATAGATGGCTACACCTTC. The variable domain in full, completed from reference TRBV30 and TRBJ1-2, reads SQTIHQWPATLVQPVGSPLSLECTVEGTSNPNLYWYRQAAGRGLQLLFYSVGIGQISSEVPQNLSASRPQDRQFILSSKKLLLSDSGFYLCAWSAGTGIDGYTFGSGTRLTVV.

V and J are TRBV19 and TRBJ2-5, with D hard to call. The CDR3 loop spans 13 amino acids. Trimming cost V 5 bases and J 5 bases, with 12 bases left between them. From germline, CDR1 is LNHDA and CDR2 SQIVND (reference sequence). The CDR3 spells CASSDRRTETQYF. For the CDR3, the DNA is TGTGCCAGTAGTGATCGGAGAACGGAGACCCAGTACTTC.

The rearrangement links TRBV9 to TRBJ2-1, with D possibly being TRBD1 (6 bases). Trimming stripped 0 bases from V and 9 bases from J, with 7 bases between. Germline V lookup: CDR1 SGDLS, CDR2 YYNGEE. This CDR3 has 12 residues. As DNA, the CDR3 is TGTGCCAGCAGCGTAGTAGGGGGTGAGCAGTTCTTC. Translation gives CASSVVGGEQFF.

This chain connects TRBV2 to TRBJ2-5, with 7 bases aligning to TRBD2. CDR3 length equals 15 residues. Germline V CDR1 and CDR2: SNHLY, FYNNEI. The trim removed 7 bases at V and 1 base at J, leaving 9 bases unmatched. CDR3 nucleotides: TGTGCCAGCAACCCACCGGGACTAACCCAAGAGACCCAGTACTTC. This codes for CASNPPGLTQETQYF.

The chain joins TRBV7-2 to TRBJ2-7, with 12 bases aligning to TRBD2. Germline V lookup: CDR1 SGHTA, CDR2 FQGNSA. The V segment lost 0 bases and the J segment 1 base; nucleotides outside the gene matches: 1. The CDR3 extends over 16 amino acids. CDR3 in amino acids: CASSLAGLAGSYEQYF. CDR3 DNA: TGTGCCAGCAGCTTAGCGGGACTAGCGGGTTCCTACGAGCAGTACTTC.

V is TRBV7-2 and J is TRBJ2-1; a possible D gene is TRBD2 (5 bases). Germline CDR1 and CDR2: SGHTA and FQGNSA. Trimming pared 3 bases from V and 5 bases from J, leaving 11 bases between. The length of the CDR3 is 14 residues. Here the CDR3 reads CASSLTTINNEQFF. The CDR3 bases are TGTGCCAGCAGCTTGACTACAATAAACAATGAGCAGTTCTTC.

This chain connects TRBV7-9 to TRBJ1-4; D possibly corresponds to TRBD1 (5 bases). Trimming shortened V by 5 bases and J by 7 bases, and 14 bases separated the two germline ends. Per the germline V gene, CDR1 is SEHNR and CDR2 is FQNEAQ (reference sequence). This CDR3 comprises 14 residues. CDR3 sequence reads: CASSRGEVGEKLFF. DNA for the CDR3: TGTGCCAGCAGCCGAGGGGAGGTGGGTGAAAAACTGTTTTTT.

This clone showed up just a few times. The rearrangement uses TRBV11-2 and TRBJ2-1; 9 bases agree with TRBD2. The CDR3 runs 16 residues. V dropped 0 bases and J dropped 10; count of bases not matched to a gene: 10. Germline assignment: CDR1 SGHAT and CDR2 FQNNGV. The CDR3 is CASSLDRGNSGREQFF. In DNA form, the CDR3 reads TGTGCCAGCAGCTTAGATCGAGGGAATAGCGGGAGAGAGCAGTTCTTC.

The gene calls are TRBV28 and TRBJ1-2, with a weak D call TRBD1 (5 bases). This CDR3 comprises 16 residues. V lost 6 bases, J lost 7 bases, and 24 bases lay in between. CDR1 and CDR2 from the germline V gene are MDHEN and SYDVKM. CDR3 region: CASSTRTTLKGVGYTF. CDR3 bases: TGTGCCAGCAGCACGCGGACAACCCTCAAAGGGGTTGGCTACACCTTC.

This chain links TRBV10-3 with TRBJ1-1; 7 bases line up with TRBD1. This CDR3 comprises 13 residues. J lost 2 bases, V lost 11 bases, and 8 bases had no gene match. Germline CDR1 ENHRY, CDR2 SYGVKD. The CDR3 DNA reads TGTGCCGCAGGGGGGCGCGGAAACACTGAAGCTTTCTTT. Its protein is CAAGGRGNTEAFF.

V is TRBV28 and J is TRBJ2-1; 9 nucleotides agree with TRBD2. J lost 2 bases, V lost 5 bases, and 4 bases had no gene match. This CDR3 spans 15 amino acids. CDR1 and CDR2 from the germline V gene are MDHEN and SYDVKM. The CDR3: CASSPIAGAYNEQFF. CDR3 DNA: TGTGCCAGCAGTCCCATAGCGGGGGCCTACAATGAGCAGTTCTTC.

The genes are TRBV6-5 and TRBJ2-2; the D gene is possibly TRBD2 (6 bases). V was clipped by 2 bases and J by 2 bases, with 12 bases between them. The CDR3 contains 16 residues. Germline V gene lookup returns CDR1 MNHEY and CDR2 SVGAGI. CDR3 protein: CASSYTGGGNTGELFF. For the CDR3, the DNA is TGTGCCAGCAGTTACACCGGGGGAGGCAACACCGGGGAGCTGTTTTTT.

The rearrangement joins TRBV30 to TRBJ2-1; tentatively, D is TRBD2 (6 bases). Between the trimmed V and J ends, which lost 5 bases and 8 bases, there was a span of 16 bases. The CDR3 has 13 residues. CDR1 and CDR2 (germline): GTSNPN, SVGIG (reference sequence). In DNA, the CDR3 is TGTGCCTGGTCCCAGACTAGAATGGATGAGCAGTTCTTC. Translation gives CAWSQTRMDEQFF.

This clone was seen a few times. The V gene is TRBV7-9, the J gene TRBJ2-1, with unresolved D. This CDR3 is 14 amino acids long. Trimming took 3 bases from V and 1 from J, leaving 7 bases between them. Germline CDR1 and CDR2: SEHNR and FQNEAQ (reference sequence). The CDR3 sequence: CASSLASSYNEQFF. The CDR3 nucleotides are TGTGCCAGCAGCTTGGCCTCATCCTACAATGAGCAGTTCTTC.

This chain uses TRBV5-6 with TRBJ2-1, with TRBD2 identical over 7 bases. There are 15 residues in the CDR3. Germline CDR1 is SGHDT and CDR2 is YYEEEE. With 0 bases clipped from V and 8 bases from J, the junction kept 8 bases outside the gene matches. The CDR3 coding sequence is TGTGCCAGCAGCTTGGGGCGGGAGTACCGCGATGAGCAGTTCTTC. This translates into CASSLGREYRDEQFF. The full variable domain, in which reference TRBV5-6 and TRBJ2-1 provide the parts outside the CDR3, is DAGVTQSPTHLIKTRGQQVTLRCSPKSGHDTVSWYQQALGQGPQFIFQYYEEEERQRGNFPDRFSGHQFPNYSSELNVNALLLGDSALYLCASSLGREYRDEQFFGPGTRLTVL.

V gene TRBV28 combines with J gene TRBJ2-2; 9 nucleotides agree with TRBD1. In germline, CDR1 is MDHEN, CDR2 SYDVKM. V shed 6 bases and J 8 bases; nucleotides not matched to a gene: 10. The CDR3 totals 15 residues. CDR3 loop: CASSADRGFTGELFF. For the CDR3, the DNA is TGTGCCAGCAGCGCTGACAGGGGGTTTACAGGGGAGCTGTTTTTT.

The V and J genes are TRBV29-1 and TRBJ1-1; 7 nucleotides line up with TRBD1. CDR1 is SQVTM, CDR2 ANQGSEA, per germline. The trim removed 5 bases at V and 4 bases at J, leaving 10 bases unmatched. The CDR3 is 14 residues long. CDR3 DNA sequence: TGCAGCGTTCGGGCCTCGACAGGGATCACTGAAGCTTTCTTT. Protein product: CSVRASTGITEAFF.

The chain has TRBV28 and TRBJ2-4; D possibly corresponds to TRBD1 (6 bases). The germline CDR1 and CDR2 sequences are MDHEN and SYDVKM. The germline V and J ends were trimmed by 7 bases and 0 bases, with 13 bases remaining between them. The CDR3 has 15 amino acids. The CDR3 DNA reads TGTGCCAGCACCCCGACAGGACTAGCCAAAAACATTCAGTACTTC. Residues: CASTPTGLAKNIQYF. Full variable domain (rest looked up from reference TRBV28 and TRBJ2-4): DVKVTQSSRYLVKRTGEKVFLECVQDMDHENMFWYRQDPGLGLRLIYFSYDVKMKEKGDIPEGYSVSREKKERFSLILESASTNQTSMYLCASTPTGLAKNIQYFGAGTRLSVL.

The gene calls are TRBV6-4 and TRBJ2-3; D is unresolved. The CDR3 runs 14 residues. The V gene's germline CDR1 is MRHNA and CDR2 SNTAGT. The V end was cut by 2 bases, the J end by 0 bases, with 6 bases between. CDR3 region: CASSDGPSTDTQYF. In nucleotides, the CDR3 is TGTGCCAGCAGTGACGGCCCTAGCACAGATACGCAGTATTTT.

Remarks on this clone: One end of the junction does not line up with germline, which may come from a read error. The gene calls are TRBV9 and TRBJ2-5, with D possibly TRBD2 on 6 matching bases. Germline CDR1 SGDLS, CDR2 YYNGEE. This CDR3 spans 12 amino acids. The CDR3 DNA reads TGTGCCAGCAGCGTAGTGGGGGGTAGGCTGAACTTC. Residues: CASSVVGGRLNF.

A few counts support this clone. The chain uses TRBV7-8 and TRBJ1-5, with 7 positions matching TRBD1. Germline-derived CDR1 and CDR2 are SGHVS and FQNEAQ. This CDR3 region has 14 residues. V lost 7 bases, J lost 3 bases, and 6 bases stayed unmatched. The CDR3 sequence is CASTLDRTNQPQHF. The DNA of the CDR3 is TGTGCCAGCACCCTGGACAGGACCAATCAGCCCCAGCATTTT.

The J gene is TRBJ1-1, the V gene TRBV7-6; TRBD1 matches at 8 bases. CDR1 is SGHVS and CDR2 is FNYEAQ in the germline V gene. V lost 1 base and J lost 3; bases outside the gene matches: 4. This CDR3 spans 15 amino acids. The CDR3 here is CASSLEGQADTEAFF. CDR3 DNA: TGTGCCAGCAGCTTAGAGGGACAGGCAGACACTGAAGCTTTCTTT.

The V and J genes are TRBV7-9 and TRBJ2-5; TRBD2 matches at 10 bases. The trim removed 5 bases at V and 5 bases at J, leaving 8 bases unmatched. The germline V gene has CDR1 SEHNR and CDR2 FQNEAQ (reference sequence). The CDR3 length is 15 residues. The CDR3 is CASSPSGLASETQYF. In DNA form, the CDR3 reads TGTGCCAGCAGCCCGTCGGGACTAGCGTCTGAGACCCAGTACTTC.

The J gene is TRBJ2-2, the V gene TRBV5-1, with D possibly being TRBD2 (5 bases). The CDR3 is made up of 14 amino acids. Trimming took 4 bases from V and 6 from J, leaving 13 bases between them. Germline CDR1 SGHRS, CDR2 YFSETQ. The CDR3 protein is CASSPIRTSGELFF. CDR3 coding DNA: TGCGCCAGCAGCCCCATTCGGACTTCCGGGGAGCTGTTTTTT.

The V gene is TRBV9, the J gene TRBJ2-2; TRBD2 might be the D (5 bases). V was trimmed by 1 base and J by 0 bases, leaving 10 bases between them. The CDR3 runs to 16 residues. CDR1 and CDR2 from the germline V gene are SGDLS and YYNGEE. The CDR3: CASSVSTGTNTGELFF. The CDR3 DNA reads TGTGCCAGCAGCGTAAGTACCGGGACGAACACCGGGGAGCTGTTTTTT.

The chain recombines TRBV27 with TRBJ2-7; D is uncertain. The length of the CDR3 is 16 residues. CDR1 is MNHEY and CDR2 is SMNVEV in the germline V gene (reference sequence). V was shortened by 5 bases and J by 2 bases, with 19 bases between the two germline ends. The DNA of the CDR3 is TGTGCCAGCAGTGTTTTGACCCCAACAGCTACCTACGAGCAGTACTTC. Its translation: CASSVLTPTATYEQYF.

This clone appeared a single time. The rearrangement uses TRBV15 and TRBJ1-5, with D unresolved. The CDR3 is made up of 15 amino acids. V was trimmed by 5 bases and J by 0 bases, leaving 11 bases between them. Germline V gene data show CDR1 as LNHNV and CDR2 as YYDKDF (reference sequence). CDR3 protein: CATSAEDYSNQPQHF. The CDR3 coding sequence is TGTGCCACCAGCGCCGAGGATTATAGCAATCAGCCCCAGCATTTT.

This chain links TRBV4-2 with TRBJ2-7; D unresolved. This CDR3 comprises 16 residues. V lost 3 bases and J 1 base, leaving 16 bases between the germline ends. CDR1 is LGHNA, CDR2 YNFKEQ, per germline. The CDR3 loop reads CASSHRVAGVSYEQYF. The CDR3 DNA sequence: TGTGCCAGCAGCCACCGTGTGGCAGGCGTTTCCTACGAGCAGTACTTC.